The 7 T cell receptor beta chains below all came from one sample that was sequenced in a study of cytomegalovirus exposure and HLA in healthy donors. It was with 60 Vbeta and 13 Jbeta primers that the PCR ran. TCRdb keeps only in-frame clones here, not all; method: immunoSEQ multiplex PCR. The data show about 120,000 clones, around 80% seen once. Input material: PBMCs. The source is a man under 40 in good health and CMV-seropositive.

The V gene is TRBV27, the J gene TRBJ2-2; possibly TRBD1 for D (6 bases). Per the germline V gene, CDR1 is MNHEY and CDR2 is SMNVEV (reference sequence). CDR3 size: 13 residues. V lost 5 bases and J 6 bases, leaving 10 bases between the germline ends. Here the CDR3 reads CASSLQGAGELFF. For the CDR3, the DNA is TGTGCCAGCAGTCTACAGGGTGCCGGGGAGCTGTTTTTT.

The chain uses TRBV18 and TRBJ1-1; D might be TRBD1 (5 bases). The CDR3 totals 14 residues. The V gene lost 3 bases and the J gene lost 4 bases, with 12 bases spanning the gap. Germline V gene data show CDR1 as KGHSH and CDR2 as LQKENI. The CDR3 bases are TGTGCCAGCTCACCCAACGGGGGAGGCACTGAAGCTTTCTTT. It translates to CASSPNGGGTEAFF.

This chain connects TRBV7-8 to TRBJ2-1; TRBD2 agrees at 10 bases. The CDR3 runs 21 residues. Per the germline V gene, CDR1 is SGHVS and CDR2 is FQNEAQ. V shed 1 base, J shed 0 bases, and the junction held 15 bases outside the gene matches. As DNA, the CDR3 is TGTGCCAGCAGCTTAGGCCTAGCGGGGGACATTTATCTGAGCTCCTACAATGAGCAGTTCTTC. This codes for CASSLGLAGDIYLSSYNEQFF.

V and J are TRBV29-1 and TRBJ2-3, with D possibly matching TRBD2 (6 bases). The CDR3 spans 13 residues. V was shortened by 6 bases and J by 1 base, with 11 bases between the two germline ends. Germline CDR1 is SQVTM and CDR2 is ANQGSEA. CDR3 residues: CSVPRERTDTQYF. The CDR3 region has the DNA TGCAGCGTCCCCCGGGAGCGCACAGATACGCAGTATTTT.

This sequence joins TRBV2 and TRBJ2-3; D unclear. Germline CDR1 and CDR2: SNHLY and FYNNEI. The CDR3 is made up of 14 amino acids. V was clipped by 7 bases and J by 2 bases, with 13 bases between them. CDR3 sequence: CASTQYGHTDTQYF. As DNA, the CDR3 is TGTGCCAGCACACAATATGGCCACACAGATACGCAGTATTTT.

The CDR3 DNA is TGTGCCAGCATCTTGCTGGAGTGGACAGATACGCAGTATTTT. Encoded protein: CASILLEWTDTQYF. V and J are TRBV7-9 and TRBJ2-3; D gene uncertain. Trimming left V 7 bases short and J 3 bases short, with 14 bases between. CDR1 and CDR2 (germline): SEHNR, FQNEAQ (reference sequence). This CDR3 spans 14 amino acids.

This clone has only a few counts. The rearrangement joins TRBV5-1 to TRBJ1-1; D remains unclear. In germline, CDR1 is SGHRS, CDR2 YFSETQ. V was pared by 2 bases and J by 2 bases, with 7 bases between. CDR3 length equals 13 residues. CDR3 sequence reads: CASSFRENTEAFF. CDR3 bases: TGCGCCAGCAGCTTCCGGGAAAACACTGAAGCTTTCTTT.